This T cell receptor beta chain was profiled in a study of Ad26.COV2.S vaccination and SARS-CoV-2 variants. Repertoires were generated with immunoSEQ multiplex PCR, while TCRdb's copy carries only in-frame clones and drops some. The sample comprises around 320,000 clones, just under 85% of which are singletons, and 2% to 2.5% rests with the top ten. A word on this clone: Antigen: not known.

The CDR3 consists of 15 residues. V shed 4 bases and J shed 7 bases, with 16 bases lying between them. Germline CDR1 and CDR2: SGHTA and FQGNSA. Treatment here: some 20 received Ad26.COV2.S at low or high dose, single or two shots; 5 received placebo; per-sample allocation not given. It was on day 63 after the first vaccine or placebo injection that samples were taken. Broader study findings: Participants in the vaccine arm had higher spike-specific TCR breadth; placebo recipients had lower. Vaccine and placebo groups showed comparable non-spike TCR breadth.

Sequencing was performed on peripheral blood, taken in a trial of Ad26.COV2.S vaccine versus placebo. This receptor was taken from a person between 18 and 59 years old who received the Ad26.COV2.S COVID-19 vaccine or a placebo. This chain connects TRBV7-2 to TRBJ2-2, with TRBD2 as a possible D gene (5 bases). In DNA, the CDR3 is TGTGCCAGCAGCTATTGGACTGCCTGGATCGGGGAGCTGTTTTTT. It yields the protein CASSYWTAWIGELFF. The variable domain in full, completed from reference TRBV7-2 and TRBJ2-2, reads GAGVSQSPSNKVTEKGKDVELRCDPISGHTALYWYRQSLGQGLEFLIYFQGNSAPDKSGLPSDRFSAERTGGSVSTLTIQRTQQEDSAVYLCASSYWTAWIGELFFGEGSRLTVL.